The text below deals with one TCR beta chain. TCRdb redid the calling of the RT-PCR reads with MiXCR, one entry per CDR3 protein. In the table there are roughly 710,000 distinct CDR3 sequences, approximately 14% of which are singletons. This sample is part of a study of response to subunit inactivated influenza vaccine. The clonotype originates from a man aged 50 to 60 who received an inactivated influenza vaccine. Material: PBMCs from blood, obtained 14 days before vaccination.

CDR3 region: CASSYTPAYGGNQPQHF. The CDR3 coding sequence is TGTGCCAGCAGTTACACCCCGGCTTACGGAGGCAATCAGCCCCAGCATTTT. The chain has TRBV6-2 or TRBV6-3 and TRBJ1-5; D uncertain. CDR3 length: 17 amino acids. The germline V gene encodes CDR1 MNHEY and CDR2 SVGEGT. V was cut by 2 bases and J by 2 bases, with 16 bases left in between.